The rows below give T cell receptor beta chains drawn from one sample of a study of CD8 T cells in Susac syndrome. Via MiXCR, TCRdb re-called the immunoSEQ multiplex PCR reads, giving one row per CDR3 protein. Here the sample spans over 70,000 distinct CDR3 sequences, roughly 96% being singletons. The sample taken for sequencing was CD8+ T cells from PBMCs. The receptor source for this set is a human donor with Susac syndrome. Both conserved end residues are trimmed from each CDR3. D genes are given only for firm matches. The listing skips clone size in some rows; elsewhere it reads once, few, many or a size class.

TRBJ2-1 NA NA TRBV10-2 ASSERGLPYNEQF
TRBJ2-3 NA TRBD1 TRBV20-1 SARSGQGLLDTQY
TRBJ1-2 NA NA TRBV25-1 ASRGGVGGYT
TRBJ1-2 once NA TRBV2 ASSQRPDYGYT
TRBJ1-4 NA NA TRBV10-2 ASSESGAALGEKLF
TRBJ2-6 NA NA TRBV3-1 ASSDDSGANVLT
TRBJ1-5 NA TRBD1 TRBV19 ASSREQGRDNQPQH
TRBJ2-4 NA NA TRBV4-3 ASSQDSEDIQY
TRBJ2-7 NA NA TRBV12-3/TRBV12-4 ASSPTTSRSSYEHY
TRBJ2-3 NA NA TRBV12-3/TRBV12-4 ASSRPFGDTQY
TRBJ2-3 NA TRBD1 TRBV20-1 SAIQGPDTQY
TRBJ1-5 NA NA TRBV4-1 ASSQGVSNDQPQH
TRBJ1-3 NA NA TRBV30 AVGGDRSGNTIY
TRBJ1-1 once NA TRBV29-1 SAWRDNSLGTEAF
TRBJ1-2 NA NA TRBV2 ASSGRQLNGYT
TRBJ1-2 NA NA TRBV20-1 SAPEAGANYGYT
TRBJ1-2 NA NA TRBV29-1 SVENRRGANYGYT
TRBJ2-7 once NA TRBV28 ASSLGGFDEQY
TRBJ2-5 NA NA TRBV29-1 SVEVGGGLWEQY
TRBJ1-1 NA NA TRBV5-4 ASSLAREGEAF
TRBJ1-5 NA TRBD1 TRBV30 AWRTGGADSNQPQH
TRBJ2-7 NA NA TRBV27 ASSPSQGPYEQY
TRBJ1-1 NA TRBD1 TRBV20-1 SARKDRARGTEAF
TRBJ1-1 NA NA TRBV29-1 SVVPYMGTEAF
TRBJ2-3 once TRBD2 TRBV4-3 ASSLGLAGTDTQY
TRBJ2-3 NA TRBD2 TRBV20-1 SARRDQRGGDTQY
TRBJ1-6 once NA TRBV20-1 SARDLDRDYNSPLH
TRBJ2-3 NA TRBD2 TRBV4-3 ASSQDTAGGTDTQY
TRBJ1-1 once NA TRBV3-1 ASSRSWTEAF
TRBJ2-7 NA NA TRBV4-1 ASSLRAPGLEQY
TRBJ2-5 NA NA TRBV5-6 ASTSLAEVGETQY
TRBJ1-2 NA NA TRBV25-1 ATLRDRYGYT
TRBJ1-1 NA NA TRBV29-1 SVVPNTEAF
TRBJ1-1 NA NA TRBV20-1 SAPGVNTEAF
TRBJ2-3 NA NA TRBV11-2 ASSLSGRPSTDTQY
TRBJ2-7 NA NA TRBV2 ASSADITNYEQY
TRBJ2-2 NA NA TRBV3-1 ASSHLSTGELF
TRBJ2-2 NA NA TRBV27 ASSLDDTGELF
TRBJ2-1 NA NA TRBV5-1 ASSKGGDYNEQF
TRBJ2-2 NA NA TRBV6-5 ASSYGQMAGELF
TRBJ1-5 NA TRBD1 TRBV27 ASSLDPTGDQPQH
TRBJ1-5 NA NA TRBV2 ASRKGLGGTNQPQH
TRBJ1-2 NA NA TRBV6-6 ASYRDPAPNYGYT
TRBJ2-3 NA NA TRBV25-1 ASSNDQGMAQY
TRBJ1-5 NA NA TRBV29-1 SVGDDNQPQH
TRBJ2-5 NA NA TRBV27 ASSSYPLRAETQY
TRBJ1-2 NA NA TRBV29-1 SVELLAGVGYGYT
TRBJ1-2 NA NA TRBV7-2 ASSLAGTVRGYT
TRBJ2-1 once NA TRBV6-5 ASSYEPYNEQF
TRBJ2-5 NA NA TRBV5-4 ASSLEPQETQY
TRBJ2-7 NA TRBD2 TRBV6-5 ASSDGGTLEQY
TRBJ1-2 NA NA TRBV27 ASSPGHVSGYT
TRBJ1-1 NA NA TRBV19 ASSIVPGEGTEAF
TRBJ2-5 NA NA TRBV20-1 SALSPSDAETQY
TRBJ2-4 NA NA TRBV21-1 ASSKGGQGNIQY
TRBJ2-6 NA NA TRBV6-5 ASSSGRGKYGANVLT
TRBJ2-5 NA TRBD1 TRBV19 ASRTGISETQY
TRBJ1-6 NA NA TRBV7-2 ASSSPGVGDNSPLH
TRBJ2-1 NA NA TRBV7-2 ASSLAGVEQF
TRBJ2-5 NA TRBD2 TRBV15 ATSMRLAGGQETQY